This passage covers 21 T cell receptor beta chains from one sample sequenced in a study of T cells after yellow fever vaccination (dated by TCRdb to 2018 to 2020). This sample's treatment or condition label indicates: live attenuated yellow fever vaccine strain. Library creation used 5' RACE. Reads for this sample came from an Illumina NovaSeq 6000. TCRdb took the public reads, trimmed them with fastp at Q25, ran MiXCR for clone calling and kept in-frame beta chains. Entries are consolidated by CDR3 protein sequence, retaining the most common genes and DNA. For this sample the table gives about 250,000 distinct CDR3 sequences, of which about 3.7% were detected only once. Around 19% of the sample goes to the ten largest clones. The sample consisted of PBMCs, taken 15 days after the yellow fever booster vaccination. The source of these receptors is a man in his late teens or twenties who received the YFV17D yellow fever vaccine.

Ten or more counts support this clonotype. J is TRBJ2-3 and V is TRBV12-3 or TRBV12-4; D is perhaps TRBD1 (7 bases). Trimming shortened V by 7 bases and J by 5 bases, and 22 bases separated the two germline ends. There are 16 residues in the CDR3. This chain's CDR3 is CASNLLSGGMRDTQYF. DNA for the CDR3: TGTGCCAGCAACCTCCTCTCAGGGGGGATGAGAGATACGCAGTATTTT.

This clonotype has a count of ten or more. The chain is built from TRBV5-1 and TRBJ2-3; D gene uncertain. The V end lost 1 base, the J end lost 0 bases, and 9 bases lay between the germline ends. CDR3 length: 15 residues. The V gene's germline CDR1 is SGHRS and CDR2 YFSETQ. The CDR3 coding sequence is TGCGCCAGCAGCTTGCTAGTAGGAAGCACAGATACGCAGTATTTT. This translates into CASSLLVGSTDTQYF.

The chain is built from TRBV4-1 and TRBJ1-3, with D possibly being TRBD1 (5 bases). V was cut by 0 bases and J by 0 bases, with 15 bases left in between. Germline assignment: CDR1 MGHRA and CDR2 YSYEKL. CDR3 size: 18 residues. CDR3 nucleotide sequence: TGCGCCAGCAGCCAAGATCAGGGCGGCAGCTACTCTGGAAACACCATATATTTT. This encodes CASSQDQGGSYSGNTIYF.

The chain is built from TRBV30 and TRBJ2-2, with D tentatively TRBD2 (6 bases). This CDR3 has 13 amino acids. Germline CDR1 reads GTSNPN; CDR2 reads SVGIG (reference sequence). Trimming took 5 bases from V and 4 from J, leaving 11 bases between them. CDR3 region: CAWGGGGTGELFF. Written as DNA, the CDR3 is TGTGCCTGGGGGGGAGGCGGCACCGGGGAGCTGTTTTTT.

This clonotype came up many times. The J gene is TRBJ1-1, the V gene TRBV5-1; D gene unclear. V gave up 0 bases and J gave up 0 bases, with 6 bases separating them. The CDR3 is 14 amino acids. Germline V lookup: CDR1 SGHRS, CDR2 YFSETQ. The CDR3 DNA is TGCGCCAGCAGCTTGGCCGTTGTGAACACTGAAGCTTTCTTT. This encodes CASSLAVVNTEAFF.

This clonotype has ten or more counts. The gene calls are TRBV9 and TRBJ2-3, with D uncertain. This CDR3 spans 12 amino acids. Germline assignment: CDR1 SGDLS and CDR2 YYNGEE. Trimming left V 0 bases short and J 5 bases short, with 4 bases between. The CDR3 DNA follows: TGTGCCAGCAGCGTAGAAAAAGATACGCAGTATTTT. This encodes CASSVEKDTQYF.

In the case of this clonotype: A read error may be the cause here, since a much bigger clone is one base away. The rearrangement links TRBV7-8 to TRBJ1-2, with 9 bases lining up with TRBD1. The junction had 8 bases not matched to a gene; V was cut back by 5 bases and J by 7 bases. Looked up from germline, CDR1 is SGHVS and CDR2 is FQNEAQ. The CDR3 extends over 14 amino acids. CDR3 DNA sequence: TGTGCCAGCAGCCGACAGGGGGTCGACTTTGGCTACACCTTC. Its protein product is CASSRQGVDFGYTF.

This clonotype was counted ten times or more. The gene calls are TRBV9 and TRBJ2-1, with D possibly being TRBD1 or TRBD2 (5 bases each). CDR1 SGDLS and CDR2 YYNGEE come from the germline V gene. The V gene lost 0 bases and the J gene lost 4 bases, with 14 bases spanning the gap. The CDR3 extends over 16 amino acids. The CDR3 bases are TGTGCCAGCAGCGTAGGAGGGGAACTACGATACAATGAGCAGTTCTTC. Translated, it gives CASSVGGELRYNEQFF.

At least ten counts were recorded for this clonotype. The chain couples TRBV7-2 to TRBJ1-2; no clear D. The CDR3 extends over 13 amino acids. Trimming pared 5 bases from V and 3 bases from J, leaving 10 bases between. Germline values: CDR1 SGHTA, CDR2 FQGNSA. The CDR3 nucleotides are TGTGCCAGCAGCCACCCGGGGTACTATGGCTACACCTTC. Amino acids: CASSHPGYYGYTF.

This clonotype came up many times. The chain recombines TRBV2 with TRBJ1-3; D unclear. Germline assignment: CDR1 SNHLY and CDR2 FYNNEI. The CDR3 length is 14 residues. Trimming shortened V by 4 bases and J by 0 bases, and 7 bases separated the two germline ends. The CDR3 DNA is TGTGCCAGCAGTGTGGAGTACTCTGGAAACACCATATATTTT. As protein: CASSVEYSGNTIYF.

At least ten counts were recorded for this clonotype. The chain joins TRBV7-2 to TRBJ1-2, with TRBD1 as a possible D gene (6 bases). This CDR3 is built from 14 residues. The V and J ends lost 0 bases and 6 bases respectively, with 11 bases between them. The V gene's germline CDR1 is SGHTA and CDR2 FQGNSA. DNA for the CDR3: TGTGCCAGCAGCTTAGCGTTCCGGGGGCATGGCTACACCTTC. This encodes CASSLAFRGHGYTF. Variable domain in full (rest from reference TRBV7-2 and TRBJ1-2): GAGVSQSPSNKVTEKGKDVELRCDPISGHTALYWYRQSLGQGLEFLIYFQGNSAPDKSGLPSDRFSAERTGGSVSTLTIQRTQQEDSAVYLCASSLAFRGHGYTFGSGTRLTVV.

This clonotype was recorded many times. The J gene is TRBJ2-3, the V gene TRBV5-5; D is possibly TRBD2 (5 bases). V lost 3 bases and J lost 6, with 20 bases in between. The CDR3 totals 16 residues. Germline CDR1 is SGHKS and CDR2 is YYEKEE (reference sequence). As DNA, the CDR3 is TGTGCCAGCAGCTACCCGGGGTCCCCAGCCGAGGATACGCAGTATTTT. This gives the protein CASSYPGSPAEDTQYF.

This clonotype has a count of ten or more. The rearrangement links TRBV19 to TRBJ2-3; 8 nucleotides match TRBD1. This CDR3 is 14 amino acids long. Germline trimming cut 7 bases from V and 3 bases from J; bases unmatched to any gene: 6. Germline loops: CDR1 LNHDA, CDR2 SQIVND (reference sequence). The CDR3: CASTGQGATDTQYF. In DNA, the CDR3 is TGTGCCAGTACGGGTCAGGGGGCAACAGATACGCAGTATTTT.

In this sample, this clonotype turned up many times. The rearrangement uses TRBV29-1 and TRBJ1-1, with D unresolved. The CDR3 has 14 residues. Germline V gives CDR1 SQVTM, CDR2 ANQGSEA. Deletions cut 1 base from V and 1 base from J, with 10 bases between. The CDR3 reads CSVEGPLENTEAFF. DNA of the CDR3: TGCAGCGTTGAAGGCCCCCTGGAGAACACTGAAGCTTTCTTT.

This clonotype was found many times. V and J are TRBV7-9 and TRBJ2-1, with D possibly matching TRBD2 (5 bases). CDR3 length equals 16 residues. Trimming shortened V by 5 bases and J by 4 bases, and 18 bases separated the two germline ends. Germline lookup yields CDR1 SEHNR and CDR2 FQNEAQ (reference sequence). The DNA of the CDR3 is TGTGCCAGCAGCCGCCGATGGGTAACGGGGTACAATGAGCAGTTCTTC. Translation: CASSRRWVTGYNEQFF.

This clonotype occurred many times. This chain uses TRBV5-1 with TRBJ1-2; possibly TRBD1 for D (5 bases). V lost 3 bases, J lost 0 bases, and 15 bases lay in between. This CDR3 is built from 16 residues. Germline V CDR1 and CDR2: SGHRS, YFSETQ. The CDR3 DNA reads TGCGCCAGCAGCTCTCTACTACAGGAGCCTAACTATGGCTACACCTTC. It encodes CASSSLLQEPNYGYTF. Based on the CDR3 plus reference TRBV5-1 and TRBJ1-2, the full variable domain is KAGVTQTPRYLIKTRGQQVTLSCSPISGHRSVSWYQQTPGQGLQFLFEYFSETQRNKGNFPGRFSGRQFSNSRSEMNVSTLELGDSALYLCASSSLLQEPNYGYTFGSGTRLTVV.

The table lists this clonotype with many counts. The chain carries TRBV28 and TRBJ1-1, with 9 bases lining up with TRBD1. Per germline, CDR1 MDHEN and CDR2 SYDVKM. V was pared by 6 bases and J by 1 base, with 6 bases of the junction left unmatched. This CDR3 has 15 residues. The CDR3 DNA is TGTGCCAGCAGATCCCCGGGACAGGGGAACACTGAAGCTTTCTTT. It specifies CASRSPGQGNTEAFF.

This clonotype was seen repeatedly, ten times or more. This chain uses TRBV11-2 with TRBJ2-5, with D tentatively TRBD1 (5 bases). V gave up 5 bases and J gave up 0 bases, with 10 bases separating them. CDR3 length: 14 amino acids. In germline, CDR1 is SGHAT, CDR2 FQNNGV. CDR3: CASSGQGYQETQYF. The CDR3 bases are TGTGCCAGCAGCGGGCAGGGCTACCAAGAGACCCAGTACTTC.

Many counts were recorded for this clonotype. The chain has TRBV6-1 and TRBJ2-3, with D maybe TRBD1 (6 bases). Germline values: CDR1 MNHNS, CDR2 SASEGT. This CDR3 has 16 residues. The V end was cut by 6 bases, the J end by 2 bases, with 18 bases between. Here the CDR3 DNA reads TGTGCCAGCAGGCCGGCTGAGGACAGAGTCACAGATACGCAGTATTTT. It translates to CASRPAEDRVTDTQYF.

This clonotype was seen repeatedly, ten times or more. The V call is TRBV7-6, the J call TRBJ2-1; possible D gene TRBD2, 6 bases. V lost 4 bases to trimming and J lost 7 bases, with 17 bases between them. The V gene's germline CDR1 is SGHVS and CDR2 FNYEAQ. This CDR3 is 15 amino acids long. This chain's CDR3 is CASSWGVRGQNEQFF. CDR3 nucleotide sequence: TGTGCCAGCAGCTGGGGGGTCCGGGGCCAGAATGAGCAGTTCTTC.

This chain joins TRBV4-1 and TRBJ1-2, with 8 bases matching TRBD1. CDR3 length: 15 amino acids. J gave up 2 bases and V 0 bases, and 2 bases lay outside the gene matches. Germline CDR1 and CDR2: MGHRA and YSYEKL. In DNA, the CDR3 is TGCGCCAGCAGCCAAGAAAGGACAGGGAACTATGGCTACACCTTC. Translation gives CASSQERTGNYGYTF.